This T cell receptor (beta chain) is drawn from a study of vaccination and CD4 T cells after COVID-19. The wider study: Comprising six males and four females, the convalescent participants counted two Hispanic individuals among them.

With respect to this clonotype: Antigen unknown.

TCRdb reprocessed the PCR reads via MiXCR and lists one record per CDR3 protein. The sample yields just over 35,000 distinct CDR3 sequences, under 45% seen once. Time point of the sample: late sampling 161 to 241 days after vaccination in a few convalescent patients. Findings and caveats of the study: Median counts of SARS-CoV-2-reactive clonotypes increased from about 20 to 38; this difference was not significant.

Germline loops: CDR1 DFQATT, CDR2 SNEGSKA (reference sequence). With 8 bases clipped from V and 4 bases from J, the junction kept 7 bases outside the gene matches. The CDR3 has 13 amino acids. The sample in question was CD4+ T cells from blood, obtained about 7 months after SARS-CoV-2 vaccination. The chain employs TRBV20-1 and TRBJ1-5; TRBD1 agrees at 8 bases. This sequence originates from a human donor who had recovered from COVID-19. Here the CDR3 DNA reads TGCAGTATCGACAGGGGTTTGAATCAGCCCCAGCATTTT. It is translated as CSIDRGLNQPQHF.